The T cell receptor beta chain described here comes from a study of beta chain features in type 1 diabetes. Regarding the study as a whole: Type 1 diabetes patients showed a moderate but significant shortening of TCRB CDR3s in all four CD4+ subsets. In type 1 diabetes patients, VDJ junctions had fewer insertions; deletions at these junctions were more frequent. Compared with healthy donors, patients appeared to share more similar naive, central memory and regulatory TCRB repertoires.

This clone came up many times. Its antigen is not known. As every portion of the isolated RNA was reverse transcribed, the sequencing read expressed TCRB transcripts. Sequencing used immunoSEQ multiplex PCR; TCRdb keeps in-frame clones, though not all of them. The table lists fewer than 400,000 clones, roughly 8.8% of them singletons, with 0.9% to 1.1% in the top ten. Every single donor gave one heparinised blood draw, and these averaged about 116 mL. Central memory, naive, regulatory and stem cell-like memory CD4+ cells were sorted by CD45RO/CCR7/CD25/CD127/CD95/CD27. The sequencing sample was made of central memory CD4+ T cells from blood. The receptor's source is a young man with type 1 diabetes.

CDR3 bases: TGTGCCAGCAGCCCCCAAGCGGGGGCGGTCACCGGGGAGCTGTTTTTT. Translation: CASSPQAGAVTGELFF. The chain is built from TRBV7-2 and TRBJ2-2; 8 bases are shared with TRBD2. V was pared by 5 bases and J by 4 bases, with 9 bases of the junction left unmatched. Germline loops: CDR1 SGHTA, CDR2 FQGNSA. This CDR3 is 16 amino acids long.